This T cell receptor beta chain was obtained from a study of T cell changes during pregnancy in multiple sclerosis. The CDR3 runs 15 residues. The germline CDR1 and CDR2 sequences are LNHDA and SQIVND (reference sequence). Repertoires were generated with immunoSEQ multiplex PCR, while TCRdb's copy carries only in-frame clones and drops some. The sample lists over 30,000 clones; around 94% were seen once. With respect to this clone: At one boundary the junction diverges from the germline segment, which might be a read error.

The specimen sequenced was PBMCs (not recorded whether the cells were cultured). The chain recombines TRBV19 with TRBJ2-1; no firm D call. The sequence derives from a female donor with multiple sclerosis, enrolled in a pregnancy study. The CDR3 nucleotides read TGTGCCAGTAGTATTGCGGCGAGCTCCAACAATGAGCAGTTCTTC. Translating gives CASSIAASSNNEQFF.